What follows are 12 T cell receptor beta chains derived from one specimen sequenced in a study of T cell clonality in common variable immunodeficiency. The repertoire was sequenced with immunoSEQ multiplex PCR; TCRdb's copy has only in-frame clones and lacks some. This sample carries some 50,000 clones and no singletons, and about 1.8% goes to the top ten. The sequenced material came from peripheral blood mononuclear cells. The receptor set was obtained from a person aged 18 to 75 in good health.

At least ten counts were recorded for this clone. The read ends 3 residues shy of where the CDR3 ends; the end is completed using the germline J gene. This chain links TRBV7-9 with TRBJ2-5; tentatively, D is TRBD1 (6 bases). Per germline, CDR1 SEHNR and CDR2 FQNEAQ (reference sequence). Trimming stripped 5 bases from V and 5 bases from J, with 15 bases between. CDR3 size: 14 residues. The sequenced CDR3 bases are TGTGCCAGCAGCCCTGTGGTCAGGGGTGAGACC. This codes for CASSPVVRGET. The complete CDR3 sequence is CASSPVVRGETQYF.

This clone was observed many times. The CDR3 bases that were read are TGTGCCAGCAGTTCGAACAGGGAAGATACG. Amino acids: CASSSNREDT. The whole CDR3 protein reads CASSSNREDTQYF. The rearrangement uses TRBV6-2 or TRBV6-3 and TRBJ2-3, with D possibly matching TRBD1 (6 bases). The DNA ends 3 residues before the CDR3 does, and the rest of the CDR3 is filled in from the germline J gene. Germline CDR1 and CDR2: MNHEY and SVGEGT. CDR3 length: 13 residues. Deletions cut 4 bases from V and 5 bases from J, with 10 bases between.

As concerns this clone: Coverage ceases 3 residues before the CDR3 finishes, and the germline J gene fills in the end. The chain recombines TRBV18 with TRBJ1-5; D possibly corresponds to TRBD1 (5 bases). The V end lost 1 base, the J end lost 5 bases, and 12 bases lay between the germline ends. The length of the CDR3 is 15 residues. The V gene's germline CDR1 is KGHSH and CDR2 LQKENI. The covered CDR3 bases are TGTGCCAGCTCACCACGGGGGGTCGGGGATCAGCCC. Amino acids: CASSPRGVGDQP. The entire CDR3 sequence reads CASSPRGVGDQPQHF.

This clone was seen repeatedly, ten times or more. CDR3 DNA (partial): TGCAGTGCTAGAGATCAGGGCGAGACC. Encoded protein: CSARDQGET. The whole CDR3 protein reads CSARDQGETQYF. The V call is TRBV20-1, the J call TRBJ2-5; D is possibly TRBD1 (5 bases). The read is 3 residues too short to cover the CDR3 end, so that end is filled in from the germline J gene. The germline V gene has CDR1 DFQATT and CDR2 SNEGSKA (reference sequence). V lost 0 bases and J lost 5, with 7 bases in between. The CDR3 runs 12 residues.

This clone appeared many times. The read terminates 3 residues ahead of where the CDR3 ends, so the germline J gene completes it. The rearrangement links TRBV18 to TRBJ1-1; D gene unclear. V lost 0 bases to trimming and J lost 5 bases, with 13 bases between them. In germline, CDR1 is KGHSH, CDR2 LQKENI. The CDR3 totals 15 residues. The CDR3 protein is CASSPPEERGTEAFF. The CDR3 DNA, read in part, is TGTGCCAGCTCACCACCGGAGGAAAGAGGGACTGAA.

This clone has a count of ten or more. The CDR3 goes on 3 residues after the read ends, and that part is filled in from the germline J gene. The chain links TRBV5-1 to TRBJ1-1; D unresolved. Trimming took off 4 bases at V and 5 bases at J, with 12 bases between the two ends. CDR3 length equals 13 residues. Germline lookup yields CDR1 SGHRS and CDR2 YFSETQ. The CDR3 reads CASSADRGTEAFF. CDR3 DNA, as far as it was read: TGCGCCAGCAGCGCCGATCGGGGTACTGAA.

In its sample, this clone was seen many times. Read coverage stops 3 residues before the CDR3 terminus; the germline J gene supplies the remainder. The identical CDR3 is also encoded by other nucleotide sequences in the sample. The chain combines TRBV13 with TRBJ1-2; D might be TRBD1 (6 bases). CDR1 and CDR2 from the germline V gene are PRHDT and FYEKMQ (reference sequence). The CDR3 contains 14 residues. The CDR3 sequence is CASSSLGQTNGYTF. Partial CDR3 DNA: TGTGCCAGCAGCTCTCTCGGACAGACGAACGGC.

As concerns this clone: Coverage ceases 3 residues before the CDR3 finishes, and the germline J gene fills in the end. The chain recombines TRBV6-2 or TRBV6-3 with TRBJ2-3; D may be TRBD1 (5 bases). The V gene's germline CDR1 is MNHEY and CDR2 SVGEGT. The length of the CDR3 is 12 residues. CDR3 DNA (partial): TGTGCCAGCGGGGTGGGGCTGGAGACG. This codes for CASGVGLET. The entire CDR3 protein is CASGVGLETQYF.

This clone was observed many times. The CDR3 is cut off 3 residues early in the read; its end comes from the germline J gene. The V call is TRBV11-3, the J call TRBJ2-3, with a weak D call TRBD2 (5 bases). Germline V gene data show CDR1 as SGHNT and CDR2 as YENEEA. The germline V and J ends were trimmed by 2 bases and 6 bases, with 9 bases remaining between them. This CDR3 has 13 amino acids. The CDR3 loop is CASSLSSGDTQYF. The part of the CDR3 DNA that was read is TGTGCCAGCAGCTTATCTTCGGGGGATACG.

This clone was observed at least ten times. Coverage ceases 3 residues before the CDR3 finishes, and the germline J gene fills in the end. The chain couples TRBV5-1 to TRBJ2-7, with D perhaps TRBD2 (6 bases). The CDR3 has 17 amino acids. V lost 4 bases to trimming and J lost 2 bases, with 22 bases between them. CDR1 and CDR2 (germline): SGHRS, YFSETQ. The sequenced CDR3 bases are TGCGCCAGCAGCAGTACCGGGACTTCTTCGCCTACCTACGAG. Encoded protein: CASSSTGTSSPTYE. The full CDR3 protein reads CASSSTGTSSPTYEQYF.

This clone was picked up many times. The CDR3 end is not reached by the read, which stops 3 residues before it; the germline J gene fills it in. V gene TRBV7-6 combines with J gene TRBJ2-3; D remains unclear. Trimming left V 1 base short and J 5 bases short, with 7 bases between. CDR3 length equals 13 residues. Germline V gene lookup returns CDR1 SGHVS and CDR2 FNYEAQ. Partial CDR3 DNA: TGTGCCAGCAGCTTAGGGCCCAGAGATACG. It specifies CASSLGPRDT. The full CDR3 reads CASSLGPRDTQYF.

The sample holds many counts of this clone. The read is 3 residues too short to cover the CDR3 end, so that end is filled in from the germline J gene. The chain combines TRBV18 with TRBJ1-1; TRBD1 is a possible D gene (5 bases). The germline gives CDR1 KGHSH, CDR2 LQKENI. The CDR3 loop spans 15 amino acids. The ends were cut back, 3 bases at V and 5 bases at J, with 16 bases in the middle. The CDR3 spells CASSPDNRIGTEAFF. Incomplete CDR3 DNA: TGTGCCAGCTCACCTGATAACAGGATTGGGACTGAA.